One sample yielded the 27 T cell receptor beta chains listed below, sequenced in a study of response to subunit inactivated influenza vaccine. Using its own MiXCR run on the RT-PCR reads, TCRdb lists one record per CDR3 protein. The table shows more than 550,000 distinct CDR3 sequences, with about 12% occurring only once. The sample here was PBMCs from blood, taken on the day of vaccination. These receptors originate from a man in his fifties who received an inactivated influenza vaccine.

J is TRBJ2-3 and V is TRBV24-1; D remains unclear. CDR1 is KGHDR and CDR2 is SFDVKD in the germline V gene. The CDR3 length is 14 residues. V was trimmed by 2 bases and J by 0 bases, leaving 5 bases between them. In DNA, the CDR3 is TGTGCCACCAGTGATTGGTACAGCACAGATACGCAGTATTTT. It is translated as CATSDWYSTDTQYF.

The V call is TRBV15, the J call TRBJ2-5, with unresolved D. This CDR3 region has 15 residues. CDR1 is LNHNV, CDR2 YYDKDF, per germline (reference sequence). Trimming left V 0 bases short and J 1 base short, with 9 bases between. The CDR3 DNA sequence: TGTGCCACCAGCAGAGATCTAGGGCTCCAAGAGACCCAGTACTTC. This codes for CATSRDLGLQETQYF.

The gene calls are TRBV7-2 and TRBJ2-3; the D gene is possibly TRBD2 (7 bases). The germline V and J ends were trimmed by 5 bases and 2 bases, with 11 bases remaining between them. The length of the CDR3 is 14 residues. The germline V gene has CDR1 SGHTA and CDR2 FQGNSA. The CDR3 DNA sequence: TGTGCCAGCAGCAAGGGGGGGGTCACAGATACGCAGTATTTT. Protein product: CASSKGGVTDTQYF.

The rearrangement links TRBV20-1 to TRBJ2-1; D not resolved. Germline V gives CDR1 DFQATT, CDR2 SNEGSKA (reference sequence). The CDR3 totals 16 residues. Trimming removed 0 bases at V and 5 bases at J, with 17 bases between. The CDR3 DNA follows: TGCAGTGCTAGAGATAAGCCCAGCGAGACCAACAATGAGCAGTTCTTC. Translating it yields CSARDKPSETNNEQFF.

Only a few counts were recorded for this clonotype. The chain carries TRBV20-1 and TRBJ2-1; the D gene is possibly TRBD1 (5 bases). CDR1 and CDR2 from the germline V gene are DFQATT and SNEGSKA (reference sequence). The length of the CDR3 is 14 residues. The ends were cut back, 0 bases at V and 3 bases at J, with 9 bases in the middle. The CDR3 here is CSARDRVLYNEQFF. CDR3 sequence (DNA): TGCAGTGCTAGAGACAGGGTCCTCTACAATGAGCAGTTCTTC.

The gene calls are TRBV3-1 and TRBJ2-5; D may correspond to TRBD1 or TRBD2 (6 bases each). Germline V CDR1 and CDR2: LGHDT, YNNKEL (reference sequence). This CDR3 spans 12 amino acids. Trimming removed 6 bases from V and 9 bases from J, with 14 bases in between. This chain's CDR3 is CASRGERGAQYF. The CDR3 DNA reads TGTGCCAGCAGGGGAGAGAGGGGGGCCCAGTACTTC.

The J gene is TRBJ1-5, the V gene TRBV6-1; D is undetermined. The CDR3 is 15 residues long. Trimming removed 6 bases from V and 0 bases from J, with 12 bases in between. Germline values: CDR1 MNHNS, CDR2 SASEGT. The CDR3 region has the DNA TGTGCCAGCAGAAAGCTAGCGGTTAGCAATCAGCCCCAGCATTTT. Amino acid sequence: CASRKLAVSNQPQHF.

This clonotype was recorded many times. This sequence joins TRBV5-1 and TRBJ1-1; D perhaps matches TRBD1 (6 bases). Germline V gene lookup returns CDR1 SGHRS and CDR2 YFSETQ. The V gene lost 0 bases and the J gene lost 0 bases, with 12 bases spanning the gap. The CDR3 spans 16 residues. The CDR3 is CASSLARDRMNTEAFF. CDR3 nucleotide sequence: TGCGCCAGCAGCTTGGCTCGCGACAGGATGAACACTGAAGCTTTCTTT.

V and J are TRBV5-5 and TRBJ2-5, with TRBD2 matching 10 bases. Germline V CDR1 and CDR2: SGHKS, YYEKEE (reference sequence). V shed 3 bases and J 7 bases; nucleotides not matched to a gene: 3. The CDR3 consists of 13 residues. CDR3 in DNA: TGTGCCAGCAGCTCGGGACTAGCGCGGACCCAGTACTTC. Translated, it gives CASSSGLARTQYF.

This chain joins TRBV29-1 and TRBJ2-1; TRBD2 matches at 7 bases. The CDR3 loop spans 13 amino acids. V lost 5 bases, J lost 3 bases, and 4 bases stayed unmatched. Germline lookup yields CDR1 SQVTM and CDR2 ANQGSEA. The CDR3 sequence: CSVLTSFYNEQFF. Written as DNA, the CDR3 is TGCAGCGTTCTGACTAGCTTCTACAATGAGCAGTTCTTC.

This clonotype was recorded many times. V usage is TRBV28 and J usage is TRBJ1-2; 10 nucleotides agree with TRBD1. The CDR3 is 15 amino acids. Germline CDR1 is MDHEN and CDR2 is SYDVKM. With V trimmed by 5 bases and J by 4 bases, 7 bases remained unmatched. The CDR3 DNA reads TGTGCCAGCAGTGACGACAGGGGGCCGCTCTATGGCTACACCTTC. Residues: CASSDDRGPLYGYTF.

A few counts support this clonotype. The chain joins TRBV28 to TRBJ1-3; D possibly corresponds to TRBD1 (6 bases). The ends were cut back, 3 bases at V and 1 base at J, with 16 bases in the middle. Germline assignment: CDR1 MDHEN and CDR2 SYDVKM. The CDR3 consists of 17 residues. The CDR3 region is CASSFNQGLLSGNTIYF. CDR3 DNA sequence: TGTGCCAGCAGTTTTAATCAGGGGCTCCTTTCTGGAAACACCATATATTTT.

Here the CDR3 DNA reads TGCAGCGTTACGACGGGTTCTTCCTACGAGCAGTACTTC. Its translation: CSVTTGSSYEQYF. The chain has TRBV29-1 and TRBJ2-7, with unresolved D. Trimming removed 5 bases at V and 1 base at J, with 12 bases between. The CDR3 is 13 amino acids. The germline V gene encodes CDR1 SQVTM and CDR2 ANQGSEA.

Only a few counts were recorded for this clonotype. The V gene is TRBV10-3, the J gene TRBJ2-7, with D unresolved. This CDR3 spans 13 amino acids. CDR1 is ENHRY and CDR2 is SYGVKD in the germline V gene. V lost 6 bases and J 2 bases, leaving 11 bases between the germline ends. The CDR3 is CAIRTIGTYEQYF. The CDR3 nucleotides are TGTGCCATCAGAACGATAGGCACCTACGAGCAGTACTTC.

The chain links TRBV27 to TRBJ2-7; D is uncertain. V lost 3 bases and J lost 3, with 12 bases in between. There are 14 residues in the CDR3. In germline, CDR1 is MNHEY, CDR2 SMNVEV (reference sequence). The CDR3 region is CASSFLGGIYEQYF. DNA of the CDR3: TGTGCCAGCAGTTTCCTCGGCGGAATCTACGAGCAGTACTTC.

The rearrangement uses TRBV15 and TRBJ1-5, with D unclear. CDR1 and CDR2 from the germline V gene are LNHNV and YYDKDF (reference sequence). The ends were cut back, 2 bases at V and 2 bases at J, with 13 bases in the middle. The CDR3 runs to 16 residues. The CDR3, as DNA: TGTGCCACCAGCAGAAGCGGTTATAGTGGCAATCAGCCCCAGCATTTT. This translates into CATSRSGYSGNQPQHF.

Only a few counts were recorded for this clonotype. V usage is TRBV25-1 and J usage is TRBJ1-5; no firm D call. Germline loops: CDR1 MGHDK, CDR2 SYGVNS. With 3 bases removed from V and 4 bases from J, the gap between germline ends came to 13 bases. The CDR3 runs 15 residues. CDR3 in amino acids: CASSDKGEWNQPQHF. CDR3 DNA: TGTGCCAGCAGTGATAAGGGAGAGTGGAATCAGCCCCAGCATTTT.

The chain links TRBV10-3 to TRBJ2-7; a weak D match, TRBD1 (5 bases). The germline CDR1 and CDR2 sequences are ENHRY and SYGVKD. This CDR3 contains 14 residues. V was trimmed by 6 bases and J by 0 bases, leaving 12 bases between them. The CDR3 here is CAIRDIQTSYEQYF. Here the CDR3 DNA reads TGTGCCATCAGGGACATCCAAACCTCCTACGAGCAGTACTTC.

As DNA, the CDR3 is TGTGCCAGCAGCCCTACGACGGGGGTGTCCTACGAGCAGTACTTC. It encodes CASSPTTGVSYEQYF. The rearrangement joins TRBV7-8 to TRBJ2-7; maybe TRBD2 (6 bases). There are 15 residues in the CDR3. V dropped 5 bases and J dropped 1 base, with 15 bases sitting between them. CDR1 is SGHVS, CDR2 FQNEAQ, per germline.

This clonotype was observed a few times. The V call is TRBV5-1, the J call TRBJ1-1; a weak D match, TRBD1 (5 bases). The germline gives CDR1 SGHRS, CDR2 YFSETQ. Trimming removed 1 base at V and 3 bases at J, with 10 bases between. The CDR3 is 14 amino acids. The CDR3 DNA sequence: TGCGCCAGCAGCTTGCAGGGCAGCGACACTGAAGCTTTCTTT. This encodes CASSLQGSDTEAFF.

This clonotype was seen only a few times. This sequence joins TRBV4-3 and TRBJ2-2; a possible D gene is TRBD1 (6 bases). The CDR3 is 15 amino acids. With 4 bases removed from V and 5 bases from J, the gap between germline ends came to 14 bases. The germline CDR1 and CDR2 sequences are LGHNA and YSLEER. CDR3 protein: CASSPNRVSTGELFF. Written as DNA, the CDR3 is TGCGCCAGCAGCCCGAACAGGGTATCAACCGGGGAGCTGTTTTTT.

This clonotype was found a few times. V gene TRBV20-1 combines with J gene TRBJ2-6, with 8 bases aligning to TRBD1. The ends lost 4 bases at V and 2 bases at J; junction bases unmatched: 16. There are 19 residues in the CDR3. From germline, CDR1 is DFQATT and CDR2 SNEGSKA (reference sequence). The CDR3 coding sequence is TGCAGTGCTAATCTACCCTCGGACAGGGTAGGCGCTGGGGCCAACGTCCTGACTTTC. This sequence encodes CSANLPSDRVGAGANVLTF.

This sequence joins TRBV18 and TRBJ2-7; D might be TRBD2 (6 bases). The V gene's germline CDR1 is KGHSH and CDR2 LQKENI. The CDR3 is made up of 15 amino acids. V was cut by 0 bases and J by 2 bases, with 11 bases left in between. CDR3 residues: CASSPPASATYEQYF. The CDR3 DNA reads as TGTGCCAGCTCACCACCGGCTAGCGCTACCTACGAGCAGTACTTC.

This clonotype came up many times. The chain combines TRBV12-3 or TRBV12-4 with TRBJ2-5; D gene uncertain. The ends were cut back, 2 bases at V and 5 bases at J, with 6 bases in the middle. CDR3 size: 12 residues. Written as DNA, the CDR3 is TGTGCCAGCAGTTTACCTCCGGAGACCCAGTACTTC. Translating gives CASSLPPETQYF.

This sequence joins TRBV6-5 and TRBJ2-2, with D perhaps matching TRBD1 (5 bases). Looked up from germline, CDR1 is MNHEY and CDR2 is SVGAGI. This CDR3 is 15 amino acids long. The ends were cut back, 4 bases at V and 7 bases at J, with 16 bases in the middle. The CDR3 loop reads CASSFGREVGGELFF. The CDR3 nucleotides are TGTGCCAGCAGTTTTGGCAGGGAAGTGGGCGGGGAGCTGTTTTTT.

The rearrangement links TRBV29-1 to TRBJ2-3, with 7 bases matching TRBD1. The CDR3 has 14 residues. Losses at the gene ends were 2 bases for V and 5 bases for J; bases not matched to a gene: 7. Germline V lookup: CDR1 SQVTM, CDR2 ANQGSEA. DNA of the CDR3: TGCAGCGTTGAAAGGCAGGGGGTGGGAGATACGCAGTATTTT. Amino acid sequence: CSVERQGVGDTQYF.

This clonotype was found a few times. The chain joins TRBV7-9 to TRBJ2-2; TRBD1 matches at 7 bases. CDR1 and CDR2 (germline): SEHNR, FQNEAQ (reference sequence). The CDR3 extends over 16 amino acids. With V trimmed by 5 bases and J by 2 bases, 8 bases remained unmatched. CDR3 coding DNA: TGTGCCAGCAGCCCAAAATGGACAGGAAACACCGGGGAGCTGTTTTTT. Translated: CASSPKWTGNTGELFF.